Here is one TCR beta chain with its context. A much larger clone differs from this one at a single base, so this may be a read error. This record belongs to a study of blood T cells in healthy people across ages. This CDR3 has 16 amino acids. Trimming removed 7 bases from V and 4 bases from J, with 25 bases in between. Germline loops: CDR1 DFQATT, CDR2 SNEGSKA (reference sequence). A second PCR, run for 7 to 11 cycles, used a sample-barcoded 5' primer plus a J-beta primer mix. TCRdb processed the 5' RACE reads anew with MiXCR; each CDR3 protein has one entry. The data contain about 1.7 million distinct CDR3 sequences, approximately 28% of them seen just once; the ten biggest clones take up around 7.7%.

Sequencing used blood. The source is a woman aged 25 to 39 in good health. The V and J genes are TRBV20-1 and TRBJ2-5; D remains ambiguous. Here the CDR3 DNA reads TGCAGTGTTAGTTTCACCGACGACGGCTATCGAGAGACCCAGTACTTC. Its protein product is CSVSFTDDGYRETQYF.